This T cell receptor (beta chain) derives from a study of blood T cell repertoires in COVID-19 (TCRdb year 2020). Study-wide context: The collaborator samples originated in the United States, Italy and Spain and spanned the acute and convalescent phases of COVID-19. The prospective study material was composed of cDNA or gDNA derived from T cells, B-cell-depleted T cells, or PBMCs. Deeply sampled blood TCRbeta repertoires from subjects exposed to, actively infected with, or recovered from COVID-19 were included in the dataset. A freely available public database, intended as a resource for researchers studying the immune response to SARS-CoV-2, is where the repertoires were released. Samples came from the ongoing ImmuneRACE study (first 160 participants) plus 1,254 subjects from 6 global collaborators. Sample metadata almost always included a de-identified subject ID, COVID-19 status, age in years and sex. Where HLA class I and class II types were available, the types were taken from metadata supplied by the sample provider, not from assay-based typing.

As for this clone: No antigen is known for it. Base qualities were left out, and no much larger clone turns up one base away.

V is shortened by 2 bases, J by 0 bases, and the region joining them spans 12 bases. The germline V gene supplies CDR1 SGHDT and CDR2 YYEEEE. Counted from cysteine to phenylalanine, this CDR3 has 16 amino acids. Only CDR3 DNA is held: 48 bases, read in frame from base 1. The collaborating institutions used their own protocols to collect whole blood in K2EDTA tubes. For TCRbeta analysis, collaborators shipped samples as frozen whole blood, isolated PBMCs, or DNA extracted from either of those sample types. The immunoSEQ Assay, a bias-controlled multiplex PCR, was used to amplify TCRbeta CDR3 regions from genomic DNA. Turning to the authors' computational methods: Within the assay, amplification of reference gene primers was used to estimate how many nucleated cells each sample contained. To quantify the absolute abundance of each unique TCRbeta CDR3 rearrangement, sequence reads were collapsed and filtered. For each sample, productive Simpson clonality was calculated as the square root of Simpson's diversity index over productive rearrangements. TCRdb took this table from immuneACCESS and kept in-frame rearrangements with V and J called. Such tables lack part of the clones; where checked against another copy, unresolved V genes explain under half of the gap, and the rest is unexplained. V and J calls and clone size are given by that table; D and trimming were obtained from the DNA. Recorded for this sample are more than 150,000 clones; roughly 82% of them occurred a single time. Of the sample, about 8.9% falls within the top ten clones.

General study outcomes and caveats: How much clinical and demographic metadata was included differed by source and by participant, and the metadata was provided uncurated.

The source of this sequence is a woman in her forties or fifties with acute or convalescent COVID-19. Material: peripheral blood. The chain employs TRBV5-6 and TRBJ2-1, and perhaps TRBD1 as D gene, on 6 matching bases. CDR3 sequence: CASSFLGGSSYNEQFF. The DNA sequence is as follows: TGTGCCAGCAGCTTCTTAGGGGGTAGCTCCTACAATGAGCAGTTCTTC.